What follows is one TCR beta chain and its context. These data come from a study of blood T cell repertoires in COVID-19. Looking at the study overall: Italy, Spain and the United States were the sources of the convalescent and acute COVID-19 samples. Sources were T cells, B-cell-depleted T cells, or PBMCs; the material itself was cDNA or gDNA.

Authors' analysis steps: Scientists estimated how many nucleated cells there were by amplifying reference gene primers. Profiling relied on immunoSEQ multiplex PCR, and the TCRdb table lists in-frame clones only, not all of them. V and J calls and clone size are as listed in that table; D and trimming were resolved from the DNA. The repertoire has under 95,000 clones, approximately 86% of them found once; the top ten carry around 20%. CDR1 is SGHNT, CDR2 YYREEE, per germline (reference sequence). V lost 5 bases and J lost 2; bases outside the gene matches: 5. The CDR3 totals 14 residues. Material: peripheral blood. This clonotype originated in an elderly woman with acute or convalescent COVID-19. V is TRBV5-4 and J is TRBJ1-2, with 8 bases fitting TRBD1. Written as DNA, the CDR3 is TGTGCCAGCAGTCAGACAGGGGTCAACTATGGCTACACCTTC. This sequence encodes CASSQTGVNYGYTF.